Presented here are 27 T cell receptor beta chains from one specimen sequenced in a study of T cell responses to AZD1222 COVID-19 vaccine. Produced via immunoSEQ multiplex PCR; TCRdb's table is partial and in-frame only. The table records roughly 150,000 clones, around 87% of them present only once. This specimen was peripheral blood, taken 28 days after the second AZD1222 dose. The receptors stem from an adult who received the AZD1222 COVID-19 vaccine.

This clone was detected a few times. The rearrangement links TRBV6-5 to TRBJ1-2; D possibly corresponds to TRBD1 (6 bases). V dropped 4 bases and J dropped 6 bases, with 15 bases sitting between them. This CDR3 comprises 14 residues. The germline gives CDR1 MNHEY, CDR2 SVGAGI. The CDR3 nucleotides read TGTGCCAGCAGTTCTTACACAGGGTCTGATGGCTACACCTTC. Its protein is CASSSYTGSDGYTF.

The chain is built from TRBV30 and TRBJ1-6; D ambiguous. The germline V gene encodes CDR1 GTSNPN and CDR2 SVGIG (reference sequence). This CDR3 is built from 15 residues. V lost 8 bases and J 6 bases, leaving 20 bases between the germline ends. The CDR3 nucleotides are TGTGCCCGCGCAGCAGGACGGGAGGGTAATTCACCCCTCCACTTT. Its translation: CARAAGREGNSPLHF.

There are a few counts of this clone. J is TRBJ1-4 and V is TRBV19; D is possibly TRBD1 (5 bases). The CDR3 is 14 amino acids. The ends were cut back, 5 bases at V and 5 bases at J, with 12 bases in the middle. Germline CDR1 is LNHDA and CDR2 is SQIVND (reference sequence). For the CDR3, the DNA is TGTGCCAGTAGTCCCGGGACTCAGAATGAAAAACTGTTTTTT. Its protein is CASSPGTQNEKLFF.

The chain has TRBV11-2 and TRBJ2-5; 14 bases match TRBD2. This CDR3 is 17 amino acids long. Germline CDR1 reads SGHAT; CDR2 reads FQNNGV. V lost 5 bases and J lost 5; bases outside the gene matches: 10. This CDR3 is CASSERLAGGSGETQYF. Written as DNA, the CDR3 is TGTGCCAGCAGCGAACGACTAGCGGGAGGGTCTGGGGAGACCCAGTACTTC.

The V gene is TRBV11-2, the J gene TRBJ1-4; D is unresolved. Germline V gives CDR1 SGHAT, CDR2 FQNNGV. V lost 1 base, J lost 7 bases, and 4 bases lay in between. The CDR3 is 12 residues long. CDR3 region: CASSLVSEKLFF. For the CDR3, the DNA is TGTGCCAGCAGCTTAGTTTCTGAAAAACTGTTTTTT.

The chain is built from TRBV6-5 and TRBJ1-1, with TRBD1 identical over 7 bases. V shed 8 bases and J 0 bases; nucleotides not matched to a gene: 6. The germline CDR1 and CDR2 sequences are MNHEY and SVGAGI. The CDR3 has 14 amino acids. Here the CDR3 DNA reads TGTGCCAGCGGGACAGTATCTATGAACACTGAAGCTTTCTTT. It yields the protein CASGTVSMNTEAFF.

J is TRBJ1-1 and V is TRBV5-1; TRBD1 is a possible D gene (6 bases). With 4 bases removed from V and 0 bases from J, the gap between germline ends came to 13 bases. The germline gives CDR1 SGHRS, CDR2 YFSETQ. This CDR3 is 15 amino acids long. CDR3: CASSAQGPMNTEAFF. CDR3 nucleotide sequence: TGCGCCAGCAGCGCACAGGGACCGATGAACACTGAAGCTTTCTTT.

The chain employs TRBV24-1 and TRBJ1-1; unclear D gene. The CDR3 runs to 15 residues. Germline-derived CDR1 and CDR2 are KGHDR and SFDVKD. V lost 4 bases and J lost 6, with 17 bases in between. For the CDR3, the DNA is TGTGCCACCAGTGAAAGTTCAACGGCCGTTTCTGAAGCTTTCTTT. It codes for CATSESSTAVSEAFF.

CDR3 sequence (DNA): TGTGCCAGCAGTTGGGGTGGATTCCTCTCCGAGCAGTACTTC. Translated: CASSWGGFLSEQYF. The genes are TRBV6-2 or TRBV6-3 and TRBJ2-7; D is unresolved. CDR1 and CDR2 from the germline V gene are MNHEY and SVGEGT. V lost 4 bases, J lost 6 bases, and 16 bases lay in between. The CDR3 has 14 residues.

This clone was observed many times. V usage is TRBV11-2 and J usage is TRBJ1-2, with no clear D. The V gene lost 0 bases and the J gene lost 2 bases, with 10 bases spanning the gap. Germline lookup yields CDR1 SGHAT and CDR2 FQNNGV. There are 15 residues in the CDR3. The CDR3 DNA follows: TGTGCCAGCAGCTTAGATCTTCCGGGGAACTATGGCTACACCTTC. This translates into CASSLDLPGNYGYTF.

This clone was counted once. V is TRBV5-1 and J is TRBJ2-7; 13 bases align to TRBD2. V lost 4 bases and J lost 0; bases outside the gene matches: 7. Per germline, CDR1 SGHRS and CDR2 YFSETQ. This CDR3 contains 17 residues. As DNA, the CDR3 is TGCGCCAGCAGCCTGGGACTAGCGGGACCCAGCTCCTACGAGCAGTACTTC. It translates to CASSLGLAGPSSYEQYF.

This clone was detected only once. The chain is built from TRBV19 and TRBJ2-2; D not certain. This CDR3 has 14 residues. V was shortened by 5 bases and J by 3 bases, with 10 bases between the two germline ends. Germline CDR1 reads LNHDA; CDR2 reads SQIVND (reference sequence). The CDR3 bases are TGTGCCAGTAGTTTCGAGGTCTACACCGGGGAGCTGTTTTTT. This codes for CASSFEVYTGELFF.

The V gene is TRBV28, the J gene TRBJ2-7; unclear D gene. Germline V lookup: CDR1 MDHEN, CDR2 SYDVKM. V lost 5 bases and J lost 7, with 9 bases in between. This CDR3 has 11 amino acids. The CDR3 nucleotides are TGTGCCAGCAGTCTCCGGTTAGAGCAGTACTTC. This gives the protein CASSLRLEQYF.

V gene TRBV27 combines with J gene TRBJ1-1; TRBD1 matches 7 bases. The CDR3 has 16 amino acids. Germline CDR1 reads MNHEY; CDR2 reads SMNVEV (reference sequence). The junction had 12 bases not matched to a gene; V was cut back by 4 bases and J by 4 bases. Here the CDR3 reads CASSSLLFDRVTEAFF. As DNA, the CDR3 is TGTGCCAGCAGTTCCCTCCTATTTGACAGGGTCACTGAAGCTTTCTTT.

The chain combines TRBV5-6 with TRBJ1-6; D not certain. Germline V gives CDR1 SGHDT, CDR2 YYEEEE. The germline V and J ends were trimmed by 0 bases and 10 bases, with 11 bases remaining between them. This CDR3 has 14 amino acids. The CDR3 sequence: CASSLAMVESPLHF. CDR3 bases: TGTGCCAGCAGCTTGGCCATGGTAGAATCACCCCTCCACTTT.

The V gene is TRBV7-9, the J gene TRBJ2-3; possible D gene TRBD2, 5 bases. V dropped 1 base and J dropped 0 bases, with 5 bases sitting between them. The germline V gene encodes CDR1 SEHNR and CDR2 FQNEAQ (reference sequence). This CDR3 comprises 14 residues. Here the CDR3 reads CASSLGLSTDTQYF. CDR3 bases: TGTGCCAGCAGCTTAGGACTAAGCACAGATACGCAGTATTTT.

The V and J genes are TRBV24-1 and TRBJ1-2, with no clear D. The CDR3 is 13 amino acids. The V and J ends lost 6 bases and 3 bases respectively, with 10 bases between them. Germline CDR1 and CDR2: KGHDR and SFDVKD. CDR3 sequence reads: CATSQEGHYGYTF. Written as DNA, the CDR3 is TGTGCCACCAGTCAAGAAGGCCACTATGGCTACACCTTC.

This CDR3 reads CASSPQEARGLSTEAFF. CDR3 DNA: TGTGCCAGCTCACCACAGGAAGCCAGGGGGTTGAGCACTGAAGCTTTCTTT. V usage is TRBV18 and J usage is TRBJ1-1; 7 bases map to TRBD1. Trimming at V came to 1 base and at J to 4 bases, leaving 12 bases not matched to a gene. The CDR3 consists of 17 residues. Germline assignment: CDR1 KGHSH and CDR2 LQKENI.

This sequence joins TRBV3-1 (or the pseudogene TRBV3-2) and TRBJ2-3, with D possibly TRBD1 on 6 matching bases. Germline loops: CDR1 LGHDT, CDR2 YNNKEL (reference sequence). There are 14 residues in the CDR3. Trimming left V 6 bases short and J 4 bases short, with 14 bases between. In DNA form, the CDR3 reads TGTGCCAGCAGTGGCCTCCCAGGGGCAGATACGCAGTATTTT. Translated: CASSGLPGADTQYF.

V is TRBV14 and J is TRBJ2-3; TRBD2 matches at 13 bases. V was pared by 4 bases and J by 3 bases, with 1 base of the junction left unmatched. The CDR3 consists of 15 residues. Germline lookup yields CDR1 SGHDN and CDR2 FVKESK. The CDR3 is CASSPGLAGTDTQYF. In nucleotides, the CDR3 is TGTGCCAGCAGCCCGGGACTAGCGGGAACAGATACGCAGTATTTT.

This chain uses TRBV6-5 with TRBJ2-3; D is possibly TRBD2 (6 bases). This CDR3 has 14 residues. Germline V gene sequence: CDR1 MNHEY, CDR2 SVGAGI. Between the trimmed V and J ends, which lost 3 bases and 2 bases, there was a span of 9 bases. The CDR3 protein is CASSYSGTTDTQYF. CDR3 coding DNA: TGTGCCAGCAGTTATAGCGGCACCACAGATACGCAGTATTTT.

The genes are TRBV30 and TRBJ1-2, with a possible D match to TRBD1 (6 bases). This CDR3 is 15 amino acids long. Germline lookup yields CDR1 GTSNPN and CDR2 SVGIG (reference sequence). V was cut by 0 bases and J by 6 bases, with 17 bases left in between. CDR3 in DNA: TGTGCCTGGAGTGTACAAAGTGCAGGGGCGGATGGCTACACCTTC. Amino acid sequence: CAWSVQSAGADGYTF.

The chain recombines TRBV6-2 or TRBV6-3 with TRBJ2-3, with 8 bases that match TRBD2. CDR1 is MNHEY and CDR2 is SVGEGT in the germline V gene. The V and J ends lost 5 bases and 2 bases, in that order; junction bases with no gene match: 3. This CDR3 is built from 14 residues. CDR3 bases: TGTGCCAGCAGTACGGGAGGGAACACAGATACGCAGTATTTT. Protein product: CASSTGGNTDTQYF.

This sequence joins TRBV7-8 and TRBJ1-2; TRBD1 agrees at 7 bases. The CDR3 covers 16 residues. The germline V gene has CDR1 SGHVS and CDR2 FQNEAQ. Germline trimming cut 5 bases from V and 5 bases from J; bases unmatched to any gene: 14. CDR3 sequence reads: CASSPGEGGPWYGYTF. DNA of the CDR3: TGTGCCAGCAGCCCCGGAGAAGGGGGCCCTTGGTATGGCTACACCTTC.

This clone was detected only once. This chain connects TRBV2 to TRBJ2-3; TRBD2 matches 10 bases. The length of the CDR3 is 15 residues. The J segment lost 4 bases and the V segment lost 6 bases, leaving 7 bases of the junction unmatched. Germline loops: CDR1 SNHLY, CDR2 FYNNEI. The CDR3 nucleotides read TGTGCCAGCAGCGCGAGGACTAGCGGCTCAGATACGCAGTATTTT. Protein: CASSARTSGSDTQYF. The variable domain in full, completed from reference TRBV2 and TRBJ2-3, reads EPEVTQTPSHQVTQMGQEVILRCVPISNHLYFYWYRQILGQKVEFLVSFYNNEISEKSEIFDDQFSVERPDGSNFTLKIRSTKLEDSAMYFCASSARTSGSDTQYFGPGTRLTVL.

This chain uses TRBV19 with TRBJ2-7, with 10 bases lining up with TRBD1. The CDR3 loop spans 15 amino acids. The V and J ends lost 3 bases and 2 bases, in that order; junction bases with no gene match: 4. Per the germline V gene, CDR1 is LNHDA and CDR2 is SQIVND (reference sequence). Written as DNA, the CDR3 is TGTGCCAGTAGTATCGACAGGGGGCCGACCTACGAGCAGTACTTC. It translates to CASSIDRGPTYEQYF.

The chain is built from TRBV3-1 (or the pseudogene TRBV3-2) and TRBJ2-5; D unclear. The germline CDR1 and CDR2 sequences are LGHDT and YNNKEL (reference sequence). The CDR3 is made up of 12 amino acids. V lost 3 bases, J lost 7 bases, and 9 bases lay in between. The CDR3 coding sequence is TGTGCCAGCAGCCAGGAAGCTTGGACCCAGTACTTC. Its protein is CASSQEAWTQYF.